This TCR beta chain stems from a study of blood T cells in healthy people across ages. With a J-beta primer mix and a sample-barcoded 5' primer, a second PCR ran about 6 to 11 cycles. TCRdb recomputed calls from the 5' RACE reads with MiXCR, one row per CDR3 protein. This table holds 780,000 or so distinct CDR3 sequences, just over 55% found once. This clonotype showed up many times. Germline V gives CDR1 SQVTM, CDR2 ANQGSEA. CDR3 length: 12 residues. Trimming left V 4 bases short and J 0 bases short, with 6 bases between. J is TRBJ1-2 and V is TRBV29-1; D remains unclear. The clonotype was recovered from a man aged 40-49 years in good health. The material sequenced was blood. CDR3 nucleotide sequence: TGCAGCGTTGTCGGCACTAACTATGGCTACACCTTC. This sequence encodes CSVVGTNYGYTF.